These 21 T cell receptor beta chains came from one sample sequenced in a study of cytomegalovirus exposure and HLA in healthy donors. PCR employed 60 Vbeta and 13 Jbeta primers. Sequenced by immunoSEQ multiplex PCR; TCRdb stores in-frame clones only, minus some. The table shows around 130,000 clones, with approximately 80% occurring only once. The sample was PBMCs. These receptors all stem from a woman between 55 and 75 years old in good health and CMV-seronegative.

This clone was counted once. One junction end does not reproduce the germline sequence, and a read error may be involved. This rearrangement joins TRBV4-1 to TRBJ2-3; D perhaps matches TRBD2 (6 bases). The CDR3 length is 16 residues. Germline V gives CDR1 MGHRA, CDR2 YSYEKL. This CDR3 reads CASQRKWTGDTNTQYF. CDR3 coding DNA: TGCGCCAGCCAGCGGAAGTGGACGGGAGACACAAATACGCAGTATTTT.

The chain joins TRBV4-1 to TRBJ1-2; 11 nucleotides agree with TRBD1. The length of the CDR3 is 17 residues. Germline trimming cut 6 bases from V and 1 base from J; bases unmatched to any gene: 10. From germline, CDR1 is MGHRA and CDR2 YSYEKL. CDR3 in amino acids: CASRRTGTGGLNYGYTF. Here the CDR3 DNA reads TGCGCCAGCAGGCGCACCGGGACAGGGGGGCTTAACTATGGCTACACCTTC.

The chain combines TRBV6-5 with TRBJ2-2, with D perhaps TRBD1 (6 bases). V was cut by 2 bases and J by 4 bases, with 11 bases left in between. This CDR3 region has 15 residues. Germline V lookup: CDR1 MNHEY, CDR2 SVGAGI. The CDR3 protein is CASSYLQDSTGELFF. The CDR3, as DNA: TGTGCCAGCAGTTACCTACAGGACAGCACCGGGGAGCTGTTTTTT.

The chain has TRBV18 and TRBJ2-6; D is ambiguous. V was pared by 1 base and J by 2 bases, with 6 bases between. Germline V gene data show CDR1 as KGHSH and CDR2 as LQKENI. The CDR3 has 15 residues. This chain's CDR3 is CASSPQAAGANVLTF. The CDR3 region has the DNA TGTGCCAGCTCACCACAGGCGGCTGGGGCCAACGTCCTGACTTTC.

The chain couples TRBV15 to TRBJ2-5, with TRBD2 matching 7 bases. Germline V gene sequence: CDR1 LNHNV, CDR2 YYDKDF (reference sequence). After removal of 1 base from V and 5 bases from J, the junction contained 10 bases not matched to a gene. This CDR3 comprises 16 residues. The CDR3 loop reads CATSRVFGGYGETQYF. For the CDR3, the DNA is TGTGCCACCAGCAGAGTTTTCGGGGGGTACGGGGAGACCCAGTACTTC.

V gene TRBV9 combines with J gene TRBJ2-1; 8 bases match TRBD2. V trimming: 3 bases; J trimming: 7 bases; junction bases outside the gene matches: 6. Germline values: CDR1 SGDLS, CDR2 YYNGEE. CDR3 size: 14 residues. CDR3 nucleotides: TGTGCCAGCAGCGAACCCGGGACTAGGAATGAGCAGTTCTTC. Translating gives CASSEPGTRNEQFF.

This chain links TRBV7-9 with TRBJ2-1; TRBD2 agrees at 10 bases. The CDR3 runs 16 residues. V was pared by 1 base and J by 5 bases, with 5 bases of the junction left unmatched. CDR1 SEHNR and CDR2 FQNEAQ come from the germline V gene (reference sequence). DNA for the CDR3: TGTGCCAGCAGCTTAGGGGCTAGCGGGAGCAACAATGAGCAGTTCTTC. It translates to CASSLGASGSNNEQFF.

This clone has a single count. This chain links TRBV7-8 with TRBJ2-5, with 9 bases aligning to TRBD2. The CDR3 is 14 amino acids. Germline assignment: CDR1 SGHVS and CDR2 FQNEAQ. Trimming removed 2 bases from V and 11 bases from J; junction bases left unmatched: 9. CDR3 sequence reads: CASSLPSGKDEQYF. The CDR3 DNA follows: TGTGCCAGCAGCTTACCTAGCGGGAAGGATGAGCAGTACTTC.

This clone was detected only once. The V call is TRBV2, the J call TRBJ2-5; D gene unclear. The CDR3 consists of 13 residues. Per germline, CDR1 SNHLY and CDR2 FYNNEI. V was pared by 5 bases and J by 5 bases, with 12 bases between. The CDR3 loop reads CASSFLHRETQYF. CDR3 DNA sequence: TGTGCCAGCAGTTTCCTTCATCGGGAGACCCAGTACTTC.

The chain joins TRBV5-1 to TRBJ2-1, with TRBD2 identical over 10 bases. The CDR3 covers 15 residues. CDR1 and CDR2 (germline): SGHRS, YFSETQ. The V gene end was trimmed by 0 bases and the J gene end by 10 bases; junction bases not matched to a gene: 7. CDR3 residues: CASSLGAGGAREQFF. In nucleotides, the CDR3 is TGCGCCAGCAGCTTGGGAGCGGGGGGGGCAAGGGAGCAGTTCTTC.

The CDR3 here is CASSLGASGLNEQFF. The CDR3 DNA reads as TGCGCCAGCAGCTTGGGAGCTTCTGGGCTCAATGAGCAGTTCTTC. The chain carries TRBV5-1 and TRBJ2-1, with D uncertain. The V gene's germline CDR1 is SGHRS and CDR2 YFSETQ. This CDR3 has 15 amino acids. Trimming shortened V by 0 bases and J by 6 bases, and 13 bases separated the two germline ends.

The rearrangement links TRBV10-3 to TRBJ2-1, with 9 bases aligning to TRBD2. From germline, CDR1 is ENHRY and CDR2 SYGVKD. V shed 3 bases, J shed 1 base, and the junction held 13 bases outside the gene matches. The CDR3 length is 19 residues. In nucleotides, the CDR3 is TGTGCCATCAGTGATGTGTATGGGAGCGGGAGGATTTCCTACAATGAGCAGTTCTTC. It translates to CAISDVYGSGRISYNEQFF.

Here the CDR3 DNA reads TGCGCCAGCAGCCGGGACAGCGGTAGCAATCAGCCCCAGCATTTT. Encoded protein: CASSRDSGSNQPQHF. The chain has TRBV5-1 and TRBJ1-5; 7 bases are shared with TRBD1. The germline gives CDR1 SGHRS, CDR2 YFSETQ. CDR3 size: 15 residues. J gave up 0 bases and V 4 bases, and 4 bases lay outside the gene matches. Complete variable domain (other parts from reference TRBV5-1 and TRBJ1-5): KAGVTQTPRYLIKTRGQQVTLSCSPISGHRSVSWYQQTPGQGLQFLFEYFSETQRNKGNFPGRFSGRQFSNSRSEMNVSTLELGDSALYLCASSRDSGSNQPQHFGDGTRLSIL.

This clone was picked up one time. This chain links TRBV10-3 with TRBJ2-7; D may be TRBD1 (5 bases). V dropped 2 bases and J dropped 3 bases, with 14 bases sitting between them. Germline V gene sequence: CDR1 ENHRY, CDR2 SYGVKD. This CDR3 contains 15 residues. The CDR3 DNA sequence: TGTGCCATCAGTGAGGGGCAGGGTTTGCGCTACGAGCAGTACTTC. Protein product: CAISEGQGLRYEQYF.

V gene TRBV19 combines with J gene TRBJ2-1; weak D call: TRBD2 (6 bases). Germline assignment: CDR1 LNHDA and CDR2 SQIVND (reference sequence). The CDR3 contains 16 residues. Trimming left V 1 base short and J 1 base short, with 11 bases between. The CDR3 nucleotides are TGTGCCAGTAGTATAGCTGGAGGGTGGTCCTACAATGAGCAGTTCTTC. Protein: CASSIAGGWSYNEQFF.

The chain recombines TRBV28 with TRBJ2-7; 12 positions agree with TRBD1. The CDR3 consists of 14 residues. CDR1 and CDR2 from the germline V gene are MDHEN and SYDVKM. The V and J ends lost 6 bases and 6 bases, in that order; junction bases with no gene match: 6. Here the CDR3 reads CASRGTGGFGEQYF. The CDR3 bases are TGTGCCAGCAGAGGGACAGGGGGCTTCGGCGAGCAGTACTTC.

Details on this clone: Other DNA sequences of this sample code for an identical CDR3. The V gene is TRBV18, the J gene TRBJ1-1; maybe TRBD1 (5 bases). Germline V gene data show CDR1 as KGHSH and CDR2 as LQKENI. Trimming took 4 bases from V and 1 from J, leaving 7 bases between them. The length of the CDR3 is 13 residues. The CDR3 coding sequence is TGTGCCAGCTCACTGACAGCGAACACTGAAGCTTTCTTT. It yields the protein CASSLTANTEAFF.

Written as DNA, the CDR3 is TGTGCCAGTAGTATAGAGGCAGGGGTGACCGGGGAGCTGTTTTTT. It yields the protein CASSIEAGVTGELFF. The chain combines TRBV19 with TRBJ2-2; D is possibly TRBD1 (6 bases). Trimming pared 0 bases from V and 5 bases from J, leaving 10 bases between. Germline V gene sequence: CDR1 LNHDA, CDR2 SQIVND (reference sequence). The length of the CDR3 is 15 residues. Full variable domain (rest looked up from reference TRBV19 and TRBJ2-2): DGGITQSPKYLFRKEGQNVTLSCEQNLNHDAMYWYRQDPGQGLRLIYYSQIVNDFQKGDIAEGYSVSREKKESFPLTVTSAQKNPTAFYLCASSIEAGVTGELFFGEGSRLTVL.

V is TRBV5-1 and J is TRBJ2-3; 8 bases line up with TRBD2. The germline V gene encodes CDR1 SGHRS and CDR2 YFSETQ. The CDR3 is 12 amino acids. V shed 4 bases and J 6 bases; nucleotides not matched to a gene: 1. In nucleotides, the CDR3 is TGCGCCAGCAGCCCGGGAGGGGATACGCAGTATTTT. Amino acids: CASSPGGDTQYF.

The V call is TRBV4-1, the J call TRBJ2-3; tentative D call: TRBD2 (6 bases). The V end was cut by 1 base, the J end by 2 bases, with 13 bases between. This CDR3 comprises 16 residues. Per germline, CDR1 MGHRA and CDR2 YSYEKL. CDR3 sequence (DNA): TGCGCCAGCAGCCAAGGGGGGGACTTTCACACAGATACGCAGTATTTT. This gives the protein CASSQGGDFHTDTQYF.

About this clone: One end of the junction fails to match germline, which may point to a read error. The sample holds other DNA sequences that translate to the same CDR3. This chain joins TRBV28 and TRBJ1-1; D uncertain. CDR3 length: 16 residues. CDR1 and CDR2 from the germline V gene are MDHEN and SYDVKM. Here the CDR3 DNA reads TGTGCTAGCAGTTCCCCCCGACATCCCCAGAACACTGAAGCTTTCTTT. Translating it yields CASSSPRHPQNTEAFF. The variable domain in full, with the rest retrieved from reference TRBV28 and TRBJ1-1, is DVKVTQSSRYLVKRTGEKVFLECVQDMDHENMFWYRQDPGLGLRLIYFSYDVKMKEKGDIPEGYSVSREKKERFSLILESASTNQTSMYLCASSSPRHPQNTEAFFGQGTRLTVV.